The text below deals with one T cell receptor beta chain. This entry belongs to a study of blood T cell repertoires in COVID-19. For the study at large: The United States, Italy and Spain were the sources of the acute and convalescent COVID-19 samples.

The CDR3 contains 15 residues. From germline, CDR1 is MNHNS and CDR2 SASEGT. J gave up 6 bases and V 1 base, and 3 bases lay outside the gene matches. Clones were read by immunoSEQ multiplex PCR, and TCRdb kept only the in-frame ones, dropping some. The sample shows some 260,000 clones, roughly 86% of them seen only once. The chain links TRBV6-1 to TRBJ2-3; TRBD2 matches at 11 bases. The TCR sequence derives from a human donor in a cohort sampled during active COVID-19. Source material: peripheral blood. The CDR3 reads CASSEVTSGADTQYF. In DNA, the CDR3 is TGTGCCAGCAGTGAAGTGACTAGCGGGGCGGATACGCAGTATTTT.